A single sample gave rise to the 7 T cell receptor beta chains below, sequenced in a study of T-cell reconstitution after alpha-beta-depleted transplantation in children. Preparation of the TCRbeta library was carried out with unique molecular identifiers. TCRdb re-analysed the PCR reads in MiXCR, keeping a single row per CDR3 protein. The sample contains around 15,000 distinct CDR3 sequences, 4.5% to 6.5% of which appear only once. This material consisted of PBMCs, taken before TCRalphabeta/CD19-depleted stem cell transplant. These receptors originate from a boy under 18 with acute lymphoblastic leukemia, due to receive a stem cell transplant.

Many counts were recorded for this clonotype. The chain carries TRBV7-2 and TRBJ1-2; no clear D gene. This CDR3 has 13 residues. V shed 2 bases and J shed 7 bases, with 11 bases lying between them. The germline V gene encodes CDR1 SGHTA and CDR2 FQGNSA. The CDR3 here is CASSLSGAPGYTF. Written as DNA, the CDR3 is TGTGCCAGCAGCTTATCCGGTGCCCCTGGCTACACCTTC.

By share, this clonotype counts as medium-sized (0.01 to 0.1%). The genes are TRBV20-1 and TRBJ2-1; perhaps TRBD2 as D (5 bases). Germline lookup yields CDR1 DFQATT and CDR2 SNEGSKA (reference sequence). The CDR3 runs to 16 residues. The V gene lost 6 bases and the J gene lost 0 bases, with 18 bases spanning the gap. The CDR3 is CSATKADYRSYNEQFF. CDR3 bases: TGCAGTGCCACCAAAGCAGACTATCGCTCCTACAATGAGCAGTTCTTC.

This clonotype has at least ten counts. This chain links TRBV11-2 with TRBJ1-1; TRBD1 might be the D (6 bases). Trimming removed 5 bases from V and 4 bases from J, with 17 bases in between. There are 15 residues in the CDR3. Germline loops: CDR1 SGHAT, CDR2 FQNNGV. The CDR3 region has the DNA TGTGCCAGCAGCCCCCAGGGGAGCAAGGGCACTGAAGCTTTCTTT. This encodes CASSPQGSKGTEAFF.

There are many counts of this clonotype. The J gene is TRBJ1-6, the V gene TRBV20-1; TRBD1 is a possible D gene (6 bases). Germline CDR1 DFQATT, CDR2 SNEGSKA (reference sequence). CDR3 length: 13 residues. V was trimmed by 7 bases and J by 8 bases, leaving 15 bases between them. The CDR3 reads CSVRQAPDSPLHF. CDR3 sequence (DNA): TGCAGTGTTCGACAGGCGCCTGATTCACCCCTCCACTTT.

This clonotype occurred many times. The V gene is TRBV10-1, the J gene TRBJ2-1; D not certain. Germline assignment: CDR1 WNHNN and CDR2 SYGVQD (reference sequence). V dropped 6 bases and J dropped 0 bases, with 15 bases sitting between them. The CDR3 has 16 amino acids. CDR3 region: CASSPDIFSSYNEQFF. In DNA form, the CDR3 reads TGCGCCAGCAGCCCCGACATCTTTAGCTCCTACAATGAGCAGTTCTTC.

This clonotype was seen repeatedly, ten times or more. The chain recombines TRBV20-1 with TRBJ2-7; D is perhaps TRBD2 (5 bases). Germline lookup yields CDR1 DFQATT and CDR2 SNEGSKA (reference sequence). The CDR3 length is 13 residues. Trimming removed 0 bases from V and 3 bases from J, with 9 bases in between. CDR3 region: CSARDREGYEQYF. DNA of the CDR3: TGCAGTGCTAGAGATCGTGAGGGCTACGAGCAGTACTTC.

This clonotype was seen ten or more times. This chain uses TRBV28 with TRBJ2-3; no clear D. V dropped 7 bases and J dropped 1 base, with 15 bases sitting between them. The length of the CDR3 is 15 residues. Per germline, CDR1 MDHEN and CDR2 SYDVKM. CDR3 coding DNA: TGTGCCAGCACAACTTGGGCTGAGGGCACAGATACGCAGTATTTT. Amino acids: CASTTWAEGTDTQYF.